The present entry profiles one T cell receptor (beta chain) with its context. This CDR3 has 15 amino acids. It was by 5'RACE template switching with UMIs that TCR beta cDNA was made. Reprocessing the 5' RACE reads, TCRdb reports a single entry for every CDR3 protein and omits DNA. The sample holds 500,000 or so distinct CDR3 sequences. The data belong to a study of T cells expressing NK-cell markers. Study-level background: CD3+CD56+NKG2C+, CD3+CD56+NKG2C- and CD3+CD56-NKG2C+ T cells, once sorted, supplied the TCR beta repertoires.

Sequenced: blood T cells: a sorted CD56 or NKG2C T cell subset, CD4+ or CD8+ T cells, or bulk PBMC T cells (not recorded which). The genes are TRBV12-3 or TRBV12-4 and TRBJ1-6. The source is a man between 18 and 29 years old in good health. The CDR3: CASSSRDSVDSPLHF.